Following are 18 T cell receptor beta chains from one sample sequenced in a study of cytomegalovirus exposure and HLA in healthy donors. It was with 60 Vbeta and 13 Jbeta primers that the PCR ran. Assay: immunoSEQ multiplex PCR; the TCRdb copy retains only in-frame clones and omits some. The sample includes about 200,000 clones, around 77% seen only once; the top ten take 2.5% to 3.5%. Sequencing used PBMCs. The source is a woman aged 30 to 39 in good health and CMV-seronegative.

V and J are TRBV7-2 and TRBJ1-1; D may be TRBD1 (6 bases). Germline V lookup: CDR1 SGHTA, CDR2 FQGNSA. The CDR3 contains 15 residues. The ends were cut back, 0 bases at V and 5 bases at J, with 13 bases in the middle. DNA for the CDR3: TGTGCCAGCAGCTTAGCTTGGGGGGGGCAGACTGAAGCTTTCTTT. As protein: CASSLAWGGQTEAFF.

CDR3 in amino acids: CASSFSPGGQNTEAFF. DNA for the CDR3: TGCGCCAGCAGCTTCTCCCCCGGGGGGCAGAACACTGAAGCTTTCTTT. V and J are TRBV5-1 and TRBJ1-1, with D perhaps TRBD1 (6 bases). Germline CDR1 reads SGHRS; CDR2 reads YFSETQ. The CDR3 contains 16 residues. Trimming cost V 2 bases and J 1 base, with 15 bases left between them.

The CDR3 loop is CASSSYRGVNEKLFF. The DNA for the CDR3 is TGTGCCAGTAGTTCCTACAGGGGAGTTAATGAAAAACTGTTTTTT. V gene TRBV19 combines with J gene TRBJ1-4; 7 nucleotides align to TRBD1. This CDR3 is 15 amino acids long. The V segment lost 5 bases and the J segment 4 bases; nucleotides outside the gene matches: 7. CDR1 is LNHDA and CDR2 is SQIVND in the germline V gene (reference sequence).

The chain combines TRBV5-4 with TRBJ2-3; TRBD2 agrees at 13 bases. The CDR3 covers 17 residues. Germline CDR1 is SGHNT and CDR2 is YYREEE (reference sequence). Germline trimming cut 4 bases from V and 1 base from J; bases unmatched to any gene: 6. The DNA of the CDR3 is TGTGCCAGCAGCGCGGGACTAGCGGGATCTGGCACAGATACGCAGTATTTT. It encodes CASSAGLAGSGTDTQYF.

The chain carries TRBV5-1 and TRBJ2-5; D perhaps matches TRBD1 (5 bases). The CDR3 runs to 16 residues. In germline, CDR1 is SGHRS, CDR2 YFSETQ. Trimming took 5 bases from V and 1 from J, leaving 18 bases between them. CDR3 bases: TGCGCCAGCAGTCGACAGAGACCCGTAGGCCAAGAGACCCAGTACTTC. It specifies CASSRQRPVGQETQYF.

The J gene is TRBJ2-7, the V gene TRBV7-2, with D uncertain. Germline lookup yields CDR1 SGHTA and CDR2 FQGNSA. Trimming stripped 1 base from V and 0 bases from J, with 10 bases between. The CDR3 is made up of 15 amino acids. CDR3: CASSLVSSSSYEQYF. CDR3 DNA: TGTGCCAGCAGCTTAGTGTCTTCCTCCTCCTACGAGCAGTACTTC. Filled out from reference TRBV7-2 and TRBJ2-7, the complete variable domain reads GAGVSQSPSNKVTEKGKDVELRCDPISGHTALYWYRQSLGQGLEFLIYFQGNSAPDKSGLPSDRFSAERTGGSVSTLTIQRTQQEDSAVYLCASSLVSSSSYEQYFGPGTRLTVT.

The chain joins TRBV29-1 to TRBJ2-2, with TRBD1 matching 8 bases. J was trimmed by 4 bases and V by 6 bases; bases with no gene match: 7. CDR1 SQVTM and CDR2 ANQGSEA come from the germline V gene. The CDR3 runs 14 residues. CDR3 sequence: CSVKRQGTTGELFF. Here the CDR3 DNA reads TGCAGCGTGAAAAGACAGGGGACCACCGGGGAGCTGTTTTTT.

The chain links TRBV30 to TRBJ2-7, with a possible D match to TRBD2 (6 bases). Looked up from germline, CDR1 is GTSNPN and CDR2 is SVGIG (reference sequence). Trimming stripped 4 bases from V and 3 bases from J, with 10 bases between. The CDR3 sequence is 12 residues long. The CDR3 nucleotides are TGTGCCTGGACGTGGGGGGACTACGAGCAGTACTTC. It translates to CAWTWGDYEQYF. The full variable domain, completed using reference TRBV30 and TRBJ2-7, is SQTIHQWPATLVQPVGSPLSLECTVEGTSNPNLYWYRQAAGRGLQLLFYSVGIGQISSEVPQNLSASRPQDRQFILSSKKLLLSDSGFYLCAWTWGDYEQYFGPGTRLTVT.

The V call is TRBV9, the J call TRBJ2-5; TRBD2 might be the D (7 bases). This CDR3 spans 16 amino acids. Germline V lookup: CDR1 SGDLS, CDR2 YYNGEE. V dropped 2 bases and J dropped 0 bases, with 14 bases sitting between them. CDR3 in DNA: TGTGCCAGCAGCGTCAGCTGGGGGGGCTACCAAGAGACCCAGTACTTC. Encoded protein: CASSVSWGGYQETQYF. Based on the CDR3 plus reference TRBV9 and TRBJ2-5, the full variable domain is DSGVTQTPKHLITATGQRVTLRCSPRSGDLSVYWYQQSLDQGLQFLIQYYNGEERAKGNILERFSAQQFPDLHSELNLSSLELGDSALYFCASSVSWGGYQETQYFGPGTRLLVL.

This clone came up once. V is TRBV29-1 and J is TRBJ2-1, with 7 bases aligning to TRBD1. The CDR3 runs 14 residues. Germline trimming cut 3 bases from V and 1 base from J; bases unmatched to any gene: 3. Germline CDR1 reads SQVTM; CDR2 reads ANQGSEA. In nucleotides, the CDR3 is TGCAGCGTTGAGGGACAGCTTTCCTACAATGAGCAGTTCTTC. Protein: CSVEGQLSYNEQFF.

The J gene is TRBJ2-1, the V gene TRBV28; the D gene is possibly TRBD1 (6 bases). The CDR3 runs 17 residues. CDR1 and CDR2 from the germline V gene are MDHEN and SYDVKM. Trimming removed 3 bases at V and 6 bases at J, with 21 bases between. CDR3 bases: TGTGCCAGCAGTTTCACATGGGGGCTCTTCGCTACCAATGAGCAGTTCTTC. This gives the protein CASSFTWGLFATNEQFF. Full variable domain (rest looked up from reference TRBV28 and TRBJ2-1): DVKVTQSSRYLVKRTGEKVFLECVQDMDHENMFWYRQDPGLGLRLIYFSYDVKMKEKGDIPEGYSVSREKKERFSLILESASTNQTSMYLCASSFTWGLFATNEQFFGPGTRLTVL.

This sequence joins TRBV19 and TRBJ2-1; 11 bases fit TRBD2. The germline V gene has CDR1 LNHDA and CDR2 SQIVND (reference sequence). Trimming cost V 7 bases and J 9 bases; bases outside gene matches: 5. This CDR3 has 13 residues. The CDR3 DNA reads TGTGCCAGTATGACTAGCGGGGCAAGTGAGCAGTTCTTC. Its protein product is CASMTSGASEQFF.

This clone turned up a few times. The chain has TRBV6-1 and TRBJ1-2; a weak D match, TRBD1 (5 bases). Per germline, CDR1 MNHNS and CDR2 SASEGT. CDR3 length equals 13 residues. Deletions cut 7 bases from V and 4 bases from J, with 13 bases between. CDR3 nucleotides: TGTGCCAGCACCGGCGGCGGGGGCTATGGCTACACCTTC. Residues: CASTGGGGYGYTF.

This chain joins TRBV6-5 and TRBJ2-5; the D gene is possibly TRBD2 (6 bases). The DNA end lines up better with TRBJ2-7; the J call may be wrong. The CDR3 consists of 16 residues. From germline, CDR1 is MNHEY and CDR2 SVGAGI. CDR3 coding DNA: TGTGCCAGCAGTTACTCCGCGGGACCGCGCTCCTACGAGCAGTACTTC. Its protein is CASSYSAGPRSYEQYF.

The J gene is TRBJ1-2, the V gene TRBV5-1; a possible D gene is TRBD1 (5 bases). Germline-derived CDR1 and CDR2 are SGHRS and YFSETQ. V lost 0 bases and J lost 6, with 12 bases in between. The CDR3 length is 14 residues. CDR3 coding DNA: TGCGCCAGCAGCTTGGTTGGGGCGGGGAATGGCTACACCTTC. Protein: CASSLVGAGNGYTF.

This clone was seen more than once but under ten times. CDR3 DNA: TGCGCCAGCATCGGCGGGATTAGCAATGAGCAGTTCTTC. Amino acid sequence: CASIGGISNEQFF. The chain links TRBV4-1 to TRBJ2-1, with a weak D call TRBD2 (6 bases). CDR1 and CDR2 from the germline V gene are MGHRA and YSYEKL. The CDR3 contains 13 residues. V was cut by 7 bases and J by 6 bases, with 13 bases left in between.

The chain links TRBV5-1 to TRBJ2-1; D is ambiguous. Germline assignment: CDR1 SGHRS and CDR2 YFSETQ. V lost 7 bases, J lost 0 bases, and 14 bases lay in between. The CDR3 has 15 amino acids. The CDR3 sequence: CASAGLSISYNEQFF. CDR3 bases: TGCGCCAGCGCTGGGCTGTCCATCTCCTACAATGAGCAGTTCTTC.

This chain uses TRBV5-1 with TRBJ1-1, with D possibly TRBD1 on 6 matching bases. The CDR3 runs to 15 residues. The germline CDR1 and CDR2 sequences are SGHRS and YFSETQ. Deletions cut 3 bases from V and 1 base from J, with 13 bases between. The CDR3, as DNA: TGCGCCAGCAGCTGGGGGGGCCAGGAGAACACTGAAGCTTTCTTT. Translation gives CASSWGGQENTEAFF.